Detailed here is one T cell receptor (beta chain). Antigen: not known. J was trimmed by 5 bases and V by 1 base; bases with no gene match: 10. The CDR3 has 17 amino acids. Per the germline V gene, CDR1 is SGHNT and CDR2 is YYREEE (reference sequence). Repertoires were generated with immunoSEQ multiplex PCR, while TCRdb's copy carries only in-frame clones and drops some. Of about 82,000 clones in the sample, roughly 90% are singletons; the top ten hold roughly 7%. No infections or other immune events were documented during collection. The sample is drawn from a study of identifying expanded T cells in peripheral blood. Whole-study results and caveats: Over two and four weeks, about 16 and 19 clones changed, versus roughly 1.1 between replicates. Roughly two-week clone count variance significantly increased as total template count grew.

This TCR derives from a person aged 18-69 years in good health. The chain combines TRBV5-4 with TRBJ2-1, with TRBD2 identical over 9 bases. Sample: blood. The CDR3 DNA reads as TGTGCCAGCAGCTTGCCTAGCGGGGACCTCCTGCACAATGAGCAGTTCTTC. It encodes CASSLPSGDLLHNEQFF.